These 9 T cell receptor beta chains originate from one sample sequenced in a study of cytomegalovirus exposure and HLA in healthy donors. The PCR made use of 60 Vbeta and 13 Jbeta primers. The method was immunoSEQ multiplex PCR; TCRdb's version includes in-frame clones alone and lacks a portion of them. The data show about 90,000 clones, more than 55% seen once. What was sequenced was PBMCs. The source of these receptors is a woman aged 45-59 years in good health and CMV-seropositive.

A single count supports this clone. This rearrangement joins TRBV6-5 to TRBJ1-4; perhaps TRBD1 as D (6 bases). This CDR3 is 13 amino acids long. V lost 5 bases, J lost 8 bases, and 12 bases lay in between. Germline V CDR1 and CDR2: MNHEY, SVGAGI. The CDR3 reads CASSLDSQEKLFF. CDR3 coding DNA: TGTGCCAGCAGTCTGGACAGTCAGGAAAAACTGTTTTTT.

DNA of the CDR3: TGTGCCTGGAGTACGGGGGGCGACCCCCACGAGCAGTACTTC. It translates to CAWSTGGDPHEQYF. The chain has TRBV30 and TRBJ2-7; D might be TRBD2 (7 bases). Deletions cut 2 bases from V and 5 bases from J, with 16 bases between. CDR1 GTSNPN and CDR2 SVGIG come from the germline V gene (reference sequence). The CDR3 extends over 14 amino acids.

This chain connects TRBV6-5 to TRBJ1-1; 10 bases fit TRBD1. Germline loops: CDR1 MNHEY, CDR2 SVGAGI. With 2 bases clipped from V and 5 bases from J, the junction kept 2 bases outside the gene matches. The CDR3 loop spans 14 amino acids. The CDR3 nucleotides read TGTGCCAGCAGTTACCCGGACAGGGGGACTGAAGCTTTCTTT. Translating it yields CASSYPDRGTEAFF.

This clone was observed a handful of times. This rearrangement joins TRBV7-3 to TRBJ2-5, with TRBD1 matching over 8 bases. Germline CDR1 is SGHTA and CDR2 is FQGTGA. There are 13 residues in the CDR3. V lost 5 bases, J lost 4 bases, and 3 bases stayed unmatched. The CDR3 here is CASSRGTGETQYF. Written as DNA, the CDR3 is TGTGCCAGCAGCCGTGGGACAGGAGAGACCCAGTACTTC. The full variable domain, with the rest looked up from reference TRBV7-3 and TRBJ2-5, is GAGVSQTPSNKVTEKGKYVELRCDPISGHTALYWYRQSLGQGPEFLIYFQGTGAADDSGLPNDRFFAVRPEGSVSTLKIQRTERGDSAVYLCASSRGTGETQYFGPGTRLLVL.

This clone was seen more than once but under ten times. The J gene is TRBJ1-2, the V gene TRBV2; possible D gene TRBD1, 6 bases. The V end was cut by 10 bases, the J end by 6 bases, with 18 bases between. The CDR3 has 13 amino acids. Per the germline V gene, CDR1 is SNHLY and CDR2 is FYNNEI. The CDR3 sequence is CATHRAPGHGYTF. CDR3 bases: TGTGCCACGCACAGGGCTCCGGGACATGGCTACACCTTC.

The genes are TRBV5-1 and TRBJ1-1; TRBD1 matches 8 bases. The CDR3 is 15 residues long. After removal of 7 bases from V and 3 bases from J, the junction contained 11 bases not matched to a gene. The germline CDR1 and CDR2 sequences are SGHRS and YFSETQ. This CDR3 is CASSQSQGAYTEAFF. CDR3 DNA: TGCGCCAGCTCCCAATCGCAGGGGGCCTACACTGAAGCTTTCTTT.

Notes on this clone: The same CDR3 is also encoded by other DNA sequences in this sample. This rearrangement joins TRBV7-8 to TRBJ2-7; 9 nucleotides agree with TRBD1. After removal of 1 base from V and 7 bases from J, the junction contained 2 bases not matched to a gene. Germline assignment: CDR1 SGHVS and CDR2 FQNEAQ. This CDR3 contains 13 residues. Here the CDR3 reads CASSLDGQGEQYF. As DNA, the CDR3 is TGTGCCAGCAGCTTAGATGGACAGGGGGAGCAGTACTTC.

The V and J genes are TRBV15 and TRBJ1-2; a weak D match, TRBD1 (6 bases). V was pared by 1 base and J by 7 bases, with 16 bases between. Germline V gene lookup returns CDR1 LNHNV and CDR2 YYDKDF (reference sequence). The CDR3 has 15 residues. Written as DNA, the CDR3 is TGTGCCACCAGCAGAGCCCGAACAGGGTCGGGTGGCTACACCTTC. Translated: CATSRARTGSGGYTF.

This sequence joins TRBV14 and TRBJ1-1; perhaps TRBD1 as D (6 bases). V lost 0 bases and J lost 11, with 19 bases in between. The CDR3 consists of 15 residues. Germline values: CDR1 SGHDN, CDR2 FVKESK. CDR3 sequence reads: CASSQDYRDRSSAFF. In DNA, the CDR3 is TGTGCCAGCAGCCAAGATTACAGGGATCGGTCTAGTGCTTTCTTT.